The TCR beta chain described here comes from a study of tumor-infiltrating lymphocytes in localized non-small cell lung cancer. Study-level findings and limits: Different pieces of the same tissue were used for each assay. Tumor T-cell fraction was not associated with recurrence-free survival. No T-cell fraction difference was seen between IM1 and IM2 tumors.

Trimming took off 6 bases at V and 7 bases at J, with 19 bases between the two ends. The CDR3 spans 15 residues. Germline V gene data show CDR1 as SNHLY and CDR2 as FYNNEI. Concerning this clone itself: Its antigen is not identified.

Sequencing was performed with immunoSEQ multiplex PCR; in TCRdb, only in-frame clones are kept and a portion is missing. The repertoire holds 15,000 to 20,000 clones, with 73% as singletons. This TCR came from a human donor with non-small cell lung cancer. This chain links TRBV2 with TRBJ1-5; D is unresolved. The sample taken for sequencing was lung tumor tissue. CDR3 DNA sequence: TGTGCCAGCAGCGCGGAGGAACCTAGGTTGCAGCCCCAGCATTTT. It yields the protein CASSAEEPRLQPQHF.